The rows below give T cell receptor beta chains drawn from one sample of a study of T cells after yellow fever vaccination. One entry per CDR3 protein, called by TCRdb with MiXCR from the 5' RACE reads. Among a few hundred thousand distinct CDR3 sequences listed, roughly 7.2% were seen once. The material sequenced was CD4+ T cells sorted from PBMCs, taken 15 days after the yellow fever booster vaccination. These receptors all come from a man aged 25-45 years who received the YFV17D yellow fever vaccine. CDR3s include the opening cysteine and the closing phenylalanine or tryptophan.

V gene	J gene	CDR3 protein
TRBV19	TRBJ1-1	CASTGTAMNTEAFF
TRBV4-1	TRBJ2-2	CASRPSGSNTGELFF
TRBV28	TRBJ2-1	CASTPGTSGSHEQFF
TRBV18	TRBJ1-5	CASSNQGGDQPQHF
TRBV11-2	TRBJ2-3	CAISGRVWGDTQYF
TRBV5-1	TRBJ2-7	CASSLNGGPYEQYF
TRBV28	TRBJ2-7	CASSPNEGANEQYF
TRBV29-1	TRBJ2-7	CSGGQPYEQYF
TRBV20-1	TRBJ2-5	CSGRGLQETQYF
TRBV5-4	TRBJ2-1	CASSRSSGRDNEQFF
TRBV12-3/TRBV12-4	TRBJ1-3	CASSTWTGSGNTIYF
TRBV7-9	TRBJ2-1	CASSPGGDPYNEQFF
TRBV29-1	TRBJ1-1	CSVERSSMNTEAFF
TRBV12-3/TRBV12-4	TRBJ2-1	CASSQLAGEYNEQFF
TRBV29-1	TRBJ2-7	CSLREQVEQYF
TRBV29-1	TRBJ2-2	CSVAPVAANTGELFF
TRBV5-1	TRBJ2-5	CASRREETQYF
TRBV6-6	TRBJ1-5	CAIQQWSNQPQHF
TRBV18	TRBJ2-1	CASSPPLLGSEQFF
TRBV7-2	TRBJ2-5	CASSLAPPETQYF
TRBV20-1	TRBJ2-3	CSARSTQIRTDTQYF
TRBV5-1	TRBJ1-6	CASSSGSYSPLHF
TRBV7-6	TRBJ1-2	CASSPTGNYGYTF
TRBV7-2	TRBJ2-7	CASSLDRGGREQYF